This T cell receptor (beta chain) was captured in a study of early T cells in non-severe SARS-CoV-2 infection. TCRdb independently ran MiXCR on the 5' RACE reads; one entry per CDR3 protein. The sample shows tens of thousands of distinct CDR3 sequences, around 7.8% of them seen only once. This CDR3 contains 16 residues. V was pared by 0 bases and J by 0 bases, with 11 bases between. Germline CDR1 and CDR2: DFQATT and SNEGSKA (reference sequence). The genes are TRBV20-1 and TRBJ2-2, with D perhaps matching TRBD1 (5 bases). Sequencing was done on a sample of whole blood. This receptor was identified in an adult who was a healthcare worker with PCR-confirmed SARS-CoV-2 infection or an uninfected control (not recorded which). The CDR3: CSARDWGRANTGELFF. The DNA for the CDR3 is TGCAGTGCTAGAGATTGGGGCAGGGCGAACACCGGGGAGCTGTTTTTT.